This TCR beta chain was sequenced in a study of cytomegalovirus exposure and HLA in healthy donors. Study results and limitations: TCR beta V- and J-gene trimming, according to a later analysis, was linked to a missense DCLRE1C variant. Several of the most significant clusters appeared linked to common viral pathogens, based on a later analysis.

About this clone: Its antigen is undetermined.

Primers included in the PCR were 60 Vbeta and 13 Jbeta primers. This table comes from immunoSEQ multiplex PCR, and its TCRdb copy is limited to in-frame clones, with some not included. There are 150,000 to 200,000 clones in the sample; about 87% occur only once, and roughly 1.9% lies in the top ten. The germline CDR1 and CDR2 sequences are MNHEY and SVGAGI. This CDR3 is built from 15 residues. Germline trimming cut 2 bases from V and 5 bases from J; bases unmatched to any gene: 6. This chain connects TRBV6-5 to TRBJ2-7; TRBD1 matches at 10 bases. This receptor was taken from a woman younger than 35 in good health and CMV-seronegative. Sequencing input: PBMCs. CDR3 residues: CASSYLGQGNHEQYF. The CDR3 nucleotides are TGTGCCAGCAGTTACCTGGGACAGGGGAACCACGAGCAGTACTTC.